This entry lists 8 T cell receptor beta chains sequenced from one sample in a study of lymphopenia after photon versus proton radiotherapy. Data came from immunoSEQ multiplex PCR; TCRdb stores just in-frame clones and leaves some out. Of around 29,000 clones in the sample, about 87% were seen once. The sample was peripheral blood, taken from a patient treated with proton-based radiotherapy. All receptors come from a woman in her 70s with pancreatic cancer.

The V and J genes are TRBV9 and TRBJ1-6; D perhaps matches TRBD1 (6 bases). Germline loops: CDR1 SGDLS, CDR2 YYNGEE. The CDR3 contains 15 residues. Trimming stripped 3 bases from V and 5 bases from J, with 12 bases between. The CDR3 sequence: CASSEQGGDNSPLHF. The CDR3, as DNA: TGTGCCAGCAGCGAACAGGGCGGAGATAATTCACCCCTCCACTTT.

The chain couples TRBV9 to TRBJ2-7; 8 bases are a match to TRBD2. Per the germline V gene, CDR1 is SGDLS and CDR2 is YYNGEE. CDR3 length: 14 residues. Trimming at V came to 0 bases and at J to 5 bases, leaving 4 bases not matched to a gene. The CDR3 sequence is CASSVAGGNHEQYF. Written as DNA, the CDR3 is TGTGCCAGCAGCGTAGCGGGAGGGAACCACGAGCAGTACTTC.

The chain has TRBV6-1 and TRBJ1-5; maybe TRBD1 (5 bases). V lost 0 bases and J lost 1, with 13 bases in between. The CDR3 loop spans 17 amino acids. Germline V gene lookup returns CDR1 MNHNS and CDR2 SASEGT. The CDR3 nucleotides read TGTGCCAGCAGTGAAGCGCCGGCAGGGATCAGCAATCAGCCCCAGCATTTT. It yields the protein CASSEAPAGISNQPQHF.

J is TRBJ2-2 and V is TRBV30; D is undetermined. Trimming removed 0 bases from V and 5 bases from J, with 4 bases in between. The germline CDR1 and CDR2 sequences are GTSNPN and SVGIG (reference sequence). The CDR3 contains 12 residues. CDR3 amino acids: CAWSVLTGELFF. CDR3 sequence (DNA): TGTGCCTGGAGTGTTCTGACCGGGGAGCTGTTTTTT. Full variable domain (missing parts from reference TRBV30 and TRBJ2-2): SQTIHQWPATLVQPVGSPLSLECTVEGTSNPNLYWYRQAAGRGLQLLFYSVGIGQISSEVPQNLSASRPQDRQFILSSKKLLLSDSGFYLCAWSVLTGELFFGEGSRLTVL.

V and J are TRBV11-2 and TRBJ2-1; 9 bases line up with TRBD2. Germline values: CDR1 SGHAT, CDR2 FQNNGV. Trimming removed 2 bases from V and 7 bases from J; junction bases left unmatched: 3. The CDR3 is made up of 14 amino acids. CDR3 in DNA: TGTGCCAGCAGCTTAATTAGCGGGAGTAATGAGCAGTTCTTC. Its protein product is CASSLISGSNEQFF.

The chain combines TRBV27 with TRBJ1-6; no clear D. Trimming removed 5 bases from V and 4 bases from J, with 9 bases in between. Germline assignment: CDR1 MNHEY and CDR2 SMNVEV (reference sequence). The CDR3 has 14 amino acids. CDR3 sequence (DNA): TGTGCCAGCAGTCCTCGGCGTTATAATTCACCCCTCCACTTT. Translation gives CASSPRRYNSPLHF.

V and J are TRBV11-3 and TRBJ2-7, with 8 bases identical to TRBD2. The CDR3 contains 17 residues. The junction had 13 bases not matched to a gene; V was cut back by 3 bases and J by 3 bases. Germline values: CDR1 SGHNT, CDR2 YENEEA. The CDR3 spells CASSFGGSGVKIYEQYF. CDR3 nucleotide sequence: TGTGCCAGCAGCTTTGGGGGTAGCGGGGTGAAGATCTACGAGCAGTACTTC.

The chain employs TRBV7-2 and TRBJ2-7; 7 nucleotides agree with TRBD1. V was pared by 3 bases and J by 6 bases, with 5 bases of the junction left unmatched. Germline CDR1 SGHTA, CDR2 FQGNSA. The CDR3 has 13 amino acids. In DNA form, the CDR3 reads TGTGCCAGCAGCTTGGAGACAGGGCCCGAGCAGTACTTC. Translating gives CASSLETGPEQYF.